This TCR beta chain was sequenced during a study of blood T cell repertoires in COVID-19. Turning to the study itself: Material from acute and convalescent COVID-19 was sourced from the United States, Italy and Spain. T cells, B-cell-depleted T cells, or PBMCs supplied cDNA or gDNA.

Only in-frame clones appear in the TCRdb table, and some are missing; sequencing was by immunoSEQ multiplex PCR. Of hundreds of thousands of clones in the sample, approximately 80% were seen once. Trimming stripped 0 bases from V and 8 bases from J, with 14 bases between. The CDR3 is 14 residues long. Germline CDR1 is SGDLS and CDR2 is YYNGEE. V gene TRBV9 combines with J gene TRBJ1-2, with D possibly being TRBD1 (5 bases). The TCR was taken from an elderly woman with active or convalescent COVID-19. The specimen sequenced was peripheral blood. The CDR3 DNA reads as TGTGCCAGCAGCGTAGCTACAGGTGGAGAAGGCTACACCTTC. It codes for CASSVATGGEGYTF.